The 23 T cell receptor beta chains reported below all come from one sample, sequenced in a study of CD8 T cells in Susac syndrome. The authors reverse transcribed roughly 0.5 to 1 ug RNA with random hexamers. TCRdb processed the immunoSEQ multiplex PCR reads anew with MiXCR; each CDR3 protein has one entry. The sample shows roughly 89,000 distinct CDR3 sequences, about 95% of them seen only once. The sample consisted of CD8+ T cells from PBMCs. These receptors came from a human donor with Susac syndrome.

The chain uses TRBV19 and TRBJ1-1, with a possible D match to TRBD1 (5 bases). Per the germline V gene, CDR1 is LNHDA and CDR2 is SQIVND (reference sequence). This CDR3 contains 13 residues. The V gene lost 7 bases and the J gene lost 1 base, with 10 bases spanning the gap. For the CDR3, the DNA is TGTGCCAGTACCCGAGACAGGAACACTGAAGCTTTCTTT. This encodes CASTRDRNTEAFF.

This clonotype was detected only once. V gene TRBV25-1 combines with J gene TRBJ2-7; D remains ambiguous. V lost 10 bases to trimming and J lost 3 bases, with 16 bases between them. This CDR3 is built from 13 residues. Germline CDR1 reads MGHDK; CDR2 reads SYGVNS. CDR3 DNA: TGTGCCACCCAGTTACACACCGGCTACGAGCAGTACTTC. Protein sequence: CATQLHTGYEQYF.

Written as DNA, the CDR3 is TGCAGTGCTAAGGGGCCAGGAAATCAGCCCCAGCATTTT. Its protein is CSAKGPGNQPQHF. This chain joins TRBV20-1 and TRBJ1-5; tentative D call: TRBD1 (5 bases). Germline CDR1 and CDR2: DFQATT and SNEGSKA (reference sequence). The CDR3 consists of 13 residues. V lost 4 bases and J lost 4, with 11 bases in between.

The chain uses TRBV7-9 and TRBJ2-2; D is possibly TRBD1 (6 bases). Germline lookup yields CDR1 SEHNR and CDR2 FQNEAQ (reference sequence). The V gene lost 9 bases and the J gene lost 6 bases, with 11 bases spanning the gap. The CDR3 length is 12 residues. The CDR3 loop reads CASQGMAGELFF. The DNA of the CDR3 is TGTGCCAGTCAGGGGATGGCCGGGGAGCTGTTTTTT.

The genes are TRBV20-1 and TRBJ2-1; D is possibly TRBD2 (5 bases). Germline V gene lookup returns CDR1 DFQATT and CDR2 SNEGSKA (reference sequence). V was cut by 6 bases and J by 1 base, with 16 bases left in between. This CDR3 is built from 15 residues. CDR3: CSAPSGSRSYNEQFF. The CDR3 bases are TGCAGTGCCCCCTCGGGATCTCGGTCCTACAATGAGCAGTTCTTC.

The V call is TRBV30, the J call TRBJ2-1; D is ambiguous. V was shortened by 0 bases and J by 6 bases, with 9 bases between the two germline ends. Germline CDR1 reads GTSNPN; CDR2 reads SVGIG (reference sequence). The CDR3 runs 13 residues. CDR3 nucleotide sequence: TGTGCCTGGAGTGTGGGAAGATCCAATGAGCAGTTCTTC. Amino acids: CAWSVGRSNEQFF.

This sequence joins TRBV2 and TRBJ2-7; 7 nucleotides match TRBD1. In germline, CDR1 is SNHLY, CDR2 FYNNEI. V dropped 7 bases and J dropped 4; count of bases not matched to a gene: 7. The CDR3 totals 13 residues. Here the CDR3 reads CASKSGTAYEQYV. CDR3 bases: TGTGCCAGCAAATCCGGGACAGCGTACGAGCAGTACGTC.

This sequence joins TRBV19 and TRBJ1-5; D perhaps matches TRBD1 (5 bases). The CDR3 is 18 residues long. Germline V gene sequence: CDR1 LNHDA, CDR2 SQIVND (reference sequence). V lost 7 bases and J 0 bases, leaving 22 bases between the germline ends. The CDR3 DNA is TGTGCCAGTACCCCCTGGCGGGTTGGGGCTTATAGCAATCAGCCCCAGCATTTT. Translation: CASTPWRVGAYSNQPQHF.

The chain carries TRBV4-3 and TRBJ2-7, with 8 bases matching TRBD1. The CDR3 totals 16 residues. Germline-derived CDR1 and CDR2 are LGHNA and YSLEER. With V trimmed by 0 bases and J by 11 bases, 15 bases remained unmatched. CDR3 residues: CASSQDLPLVVDREYV. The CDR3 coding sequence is TGCGCCAGCAGCCAAGATCTGCCGCTGGTTGTGGACAGGGAGTACGTC.

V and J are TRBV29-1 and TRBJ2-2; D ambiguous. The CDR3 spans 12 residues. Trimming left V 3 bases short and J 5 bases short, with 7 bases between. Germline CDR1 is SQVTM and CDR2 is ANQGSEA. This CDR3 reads CSVDTPTGELFF. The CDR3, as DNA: TGCAGCGTTGATACCCCGACCGGGGAGCTGTTTTTT.

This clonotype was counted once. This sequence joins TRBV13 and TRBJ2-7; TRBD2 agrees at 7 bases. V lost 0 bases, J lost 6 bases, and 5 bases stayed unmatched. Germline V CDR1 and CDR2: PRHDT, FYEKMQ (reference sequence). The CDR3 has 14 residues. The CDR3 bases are TGTGCCAGCAGCTTAGGGCGGGGGATGTCCGAGCAGTACGTC. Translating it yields CASSLGRGMSEQYV.

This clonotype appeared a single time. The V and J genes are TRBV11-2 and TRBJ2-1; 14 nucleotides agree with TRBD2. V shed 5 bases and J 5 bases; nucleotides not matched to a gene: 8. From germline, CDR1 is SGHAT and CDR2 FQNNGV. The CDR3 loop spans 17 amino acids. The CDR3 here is CASSTGLAGVRDNEQFF. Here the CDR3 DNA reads TGTGCCAGCAGCACGGGACTAGCGGGAGTCAGGGACAATGAGCAGTTCTTC.

The CDR3 nucleotides are TGTGCCAGCGGGGAGGGGGGATTCGAGCAGTACTTC. Its protein is CASGEGGFEQYF. This chain uses TRBV2 with TRBJ2-7; D is possibly TRBD2 (7 bases). Germline V gene sequence: CDR1 SNHLY, CDR2 FYNNEI. The V end was cut by 8 bases, the J end by 6 bases, with 14 bases between. The CDR3 contains 12 residues.

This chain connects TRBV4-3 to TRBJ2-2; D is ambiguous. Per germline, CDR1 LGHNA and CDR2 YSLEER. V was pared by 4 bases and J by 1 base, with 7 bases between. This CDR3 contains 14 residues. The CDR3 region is CASSPEMNTGELFF. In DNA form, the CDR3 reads TGCGCCAGCAGCCCCGAGATGAACACCGGGGAGCTGTTTTTT.

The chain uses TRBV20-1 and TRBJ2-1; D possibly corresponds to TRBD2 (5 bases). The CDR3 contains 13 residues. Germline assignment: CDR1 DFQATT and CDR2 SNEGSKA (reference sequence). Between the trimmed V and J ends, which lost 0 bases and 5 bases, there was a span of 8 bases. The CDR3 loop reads CSARDVRDNEQFF. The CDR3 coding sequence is TGCAGTGCTAGAGATGTGAGGGACAATGAGCAGTTCTTC.

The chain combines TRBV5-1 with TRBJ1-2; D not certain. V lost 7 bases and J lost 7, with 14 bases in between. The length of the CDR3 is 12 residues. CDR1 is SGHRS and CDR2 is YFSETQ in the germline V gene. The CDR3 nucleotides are TGCGCCAGCGGAGCGTTTGGGATTGGCTACACCTTC. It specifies CASGAFGIGYTF.

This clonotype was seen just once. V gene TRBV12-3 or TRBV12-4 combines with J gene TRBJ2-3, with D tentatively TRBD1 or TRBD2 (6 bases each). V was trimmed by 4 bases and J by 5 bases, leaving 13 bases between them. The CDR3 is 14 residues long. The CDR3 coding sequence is TGTGCCAGCAGTTCCGGGGGCGCGGGAGATACGCAGTATTTT. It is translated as CASSSGGAGDTQYF.

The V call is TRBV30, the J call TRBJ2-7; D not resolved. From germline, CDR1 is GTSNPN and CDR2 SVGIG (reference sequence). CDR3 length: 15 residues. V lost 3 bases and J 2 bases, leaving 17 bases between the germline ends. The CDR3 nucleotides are TGTGCCTGGAGGATGAGAAAAGGACCCCCCTACGAGCAGTACTTC. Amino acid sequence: CAWRMRKGPPYEQYF.

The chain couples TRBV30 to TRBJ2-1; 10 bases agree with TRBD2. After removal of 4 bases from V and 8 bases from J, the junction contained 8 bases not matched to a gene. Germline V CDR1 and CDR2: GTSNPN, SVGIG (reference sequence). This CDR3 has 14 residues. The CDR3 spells CAWTVAGGLDEQFF. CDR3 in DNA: TGTGCCTGGACCGTAGCGGGAGGTCTGGATGAGCAGTTCTTC.

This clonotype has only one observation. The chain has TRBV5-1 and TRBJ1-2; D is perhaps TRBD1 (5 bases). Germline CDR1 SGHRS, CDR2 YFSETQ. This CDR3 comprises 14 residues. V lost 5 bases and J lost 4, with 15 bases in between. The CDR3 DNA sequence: TGCGCCAGCAGTATTGACGGGGCAGGCTATGGCTACACCTTC. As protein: CASSIDGAGYGYTF.

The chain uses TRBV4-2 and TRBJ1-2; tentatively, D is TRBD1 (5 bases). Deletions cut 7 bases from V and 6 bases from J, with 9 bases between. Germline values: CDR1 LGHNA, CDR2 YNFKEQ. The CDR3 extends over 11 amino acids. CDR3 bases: TGTGCCAGCAACCCAGGGAATGGCTACACCTTC. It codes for CASNPGNGYTF.

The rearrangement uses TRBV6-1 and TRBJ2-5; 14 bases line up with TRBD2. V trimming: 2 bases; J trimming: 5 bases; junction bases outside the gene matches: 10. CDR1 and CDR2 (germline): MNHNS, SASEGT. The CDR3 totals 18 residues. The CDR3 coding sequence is TGTGCCAGCAGTGAAACGAGGGGACTAGCGGGAGTCCGGGAGACCCAGTACTTC. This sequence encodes CASSETRGLAGVRETQYF.

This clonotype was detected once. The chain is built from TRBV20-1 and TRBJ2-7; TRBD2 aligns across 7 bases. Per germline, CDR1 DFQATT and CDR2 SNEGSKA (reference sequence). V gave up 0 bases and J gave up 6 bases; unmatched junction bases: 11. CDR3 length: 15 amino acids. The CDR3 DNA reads TGCAGTGCTAGAGAGCTGCCTTCGGGACTATCCGAGCAGTACTTC. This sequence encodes CSARELPSGLSEQYF.